This TCR beta chain was recovered during a study of blood T cell repertoires in COVID-19. Background on the study: T cells, B-cell-depleted T cells, or PBMCs provided the cDNA or gDNA that served as material.

The CDR3 totals 19 residues. J lost 6 bases, V lost 1 base, and 21 bases had no gene match. Germline lookup yields CDR1 SEHNR and CDR2 FQNEAQ (reference sequence). Original data processing: Reference gene primer amplification gave nucleated cell count estimates. Produced via immunoSEQ multiplex PCR; TCRdb's table is partial and in-frame only. That table gives V, J and clone size, and the DNA gave D and trimming. Of some 140,000 clones listed, approximately 85% are singletons. This sequence joins TRBV7-9 and TRBJ2-7; TRBD1 aligns across 7 bases. Material: peripheral blood. This clonotype was sampled from a man aged 55 to 69 with COVID-19, enrolled during active disease. CDR3 bases: TGTGCCAGCAGCTTAGAATTTGGCCAGCGGACAGGCCCTCCAGGCGAGCAGTACTTC. Residues: CASSLEFGQRTGPPGEQYF.